A selection of T cell receptor beta chains follows, all from one sample in a study of tumor-infiltrating lymphocytes in primary liver carcinoma. TCRdb fed the multiplex PCR reads into MiXCR, producing one record per CDR3 protein. The data contain fewer than 150,000 distinct CDR3 sequences, around 60% of them singletons. Input material: liver tumor tissue from sampling region 1. These TCRs come from an older woman with primary liver carcinoma and hepatitis B virus infection. Each CDR3 is given with its conserved first and last residue. The D gene is left open where the match is weak. Rows give clone size only sometimes, using once, few, many, or a class for an expanded clone.

d_gene	v_gene	abundance	j_gene	CDR3aa	CDR3nt
-	TRBV5-4	-	TRBJ2-1	CACSRDGYVQFF	TGTGCCTGCAGCCGAGATGGGTATGTGCAGTTCTTC
TRBD1	TRBV10-3	-	TRBJ1-1	CATRDRGLVNTEAFF	TGTGCCACCCGGGACAGGGGGCTTGTGAACACTGAAGCTTTCTTT
-	TRBV11-2	many	TRBJ2-2	CASSPRSGGSGELFF	TGTGCCAGCAGCCCCCGTTCTGGGGGCTCCGGGGAGCTGTTTTTT
-	TRBV11-2	-	TRBJ1-2	CTSSPWTPGSGYTF	TGTACTAGCAGCCCTTGGACGCCGGGAAGTGGCTACACCTTC
-	TRBV30	few	TRBJ1-3	CAWSVEGNTIYF	TGTGCCTGGAGTGTAGAAGGAAACACCATATATTTT
TRBD2	TRBV12-3/TRBV12-4	-	TRBJ2-5	CVSSSTSGRAGETQYF	TGTGTCAGCAGTTCCACTAGCGGGAGGGCCGGGGAGACCCAATACTTC
-	TRBV4-2	-	TRBJ2-7	CASNQDLGTSYEQYF	TGTGCCAGCAACCAAGATCTTGGCACATCCTACGAGCAGTACTTC
TRBD2	TRBV6-2/TRBV6-3	many	TRBJ2-3	CASSPRTSGKEDTQYF	TGTGCCAGCAGTCCGAGGACTAGCGGGAAAGAAGATACGCAGTATTTT
-	TRBV4-1	-	TRBJ1-2	CASSQDPGTNYCYTF	TGCGCCAGCAGCCAAGATCCAGGGACGAACTATTGCTACACCTTC
TRBD2	TRBV7-8	-	TRBJ2-1	CASSPPLLAGGVNGQFF	TGTGCCAGCAGCCCACCCTTACTAGCGGGAGGTGTCAATGGGCAGTTCTTC
TRBD2	TRBV11-2	-	TRBJ2-1	CASTFRVAGDNEQFF	TGTGCCAGCACTTTCCGGGTAGCGGGGGACAATGAGCAGTTCTTC
TRBD1	TRBV24-1	-	TRBJ1-4	CATSETGQGEEEKLFF	TGTGCCACCAGTGAAACCGGACAGGGAGAAGAGGAAAAACTGTTTTTT
TRBD2	TRBV6-6	-	TRBJ2-5	CATRGGRRGCQETQCF	TGTGCCACCCGTGGCGGGAGGAGAGGTTGCCAAGAGACCCAGTGCTTC
-	TRBV6-2/TRBV6-3	many	TRBJ2-7	CASSGTTSRNEQYF	TGTGCCAGCAGCGGGACAACCTCCCGGAACGAGCAGTACTTC
TRBD1	TRBV5-1	-	TRBJ1-2	CASSVGQDYGYTF	TGCGCCAGCAGCGTGGGACAGGACTATGGCTATACCTTC
-	TRBV11-2	-	TRBJ2-2	CASSSGTALNTRELFF	TGTGCCAGCAGCTCTGGAACAGCGTTGAACACCAGGGAGCTGTTTTTT
-	TRBV4-1	-	TRBJ2-7	CASSHGSSYEQYF	TGCGCTAGCAGCCACGGAAGCTCCTACGAGCAGTACTTC
TRBD2	TRBV6-5	-	TRBJ2-1	CASSWAGSGSYNEQVF	TGTGCCAGCAGTTGGGCGGGTAGCGGGTCCTACAATGAGCAGGTCTTC
-	TRBV7-9	-	TRBJ1-1	CASILLMNTEAFF	TGTGCCAGCATCTTACTAATGAACACTGAAGCTTTCTTT
-	TRBV28	-	TRBJ1-5	CASSLYSYQPQHF	TGTGCCAGCAGTTTATATTCTTATCAGCCCCAGCATTTT
-	TRBV11-2	-	TRBJ2-7	CASNLGAGVNEQYF	TGTGCCAGCAACTTAGGGGCCGGCGTCAACGAGCAGTACTTC
-	TRBV11-2	-	TRBJ1-2	CASSPRQTENYSYTF	TGTGCCAGCAGCCCACGCCAGACAGAAAACTATAGTTACACCTTC
-	TRBV25-1	-	TRBJ2-7	CASKTGQGSSGRHYEQYF	TGTGCCAGCAAAACGGGACAGGGGTCTAGCGGGAGGCACTACGAGCAGTACTTC
-	TRBV30	few	TRBJ2-1	CAWSVGRGNEQFF	TGTGCCTGGAGTGTAGGTCGAGGCAATGAGCAGTTCTTC
TRBD2	TRBV28	-	TRBJ2-7	CASTNRLAGTNGQYF	TGTGCCAGCACCAACCGACTAGCGGGGACTAACGGGCAGTACTTC
-	TRBV28	-	TRBJ2-5	CTSSPPSRLRETQYF	TGTACCAGCAGTCCGCCCTCAAGGTTAAGGGAGACCCAGTACTTC
TRBD2	TRBV2	few	TRBJ2-5	CAGGKSETQYF	TGTGCGGGAGGGAAATCAGAGACCCAGTACTTC
-	TRBV18	few	TRBJ1-1	CASSPVGGNTEAFF	TGTGCCAGCTCACCAGTCGGGGGGAACACTGAAGCTTTCTTT
-	TRBV28	few	TRBJ1-3	CASIRHGFSGNTIYF	TGTGCCAGCATCCGACACGGGTTCTCTGGAAACACCATATATTTT